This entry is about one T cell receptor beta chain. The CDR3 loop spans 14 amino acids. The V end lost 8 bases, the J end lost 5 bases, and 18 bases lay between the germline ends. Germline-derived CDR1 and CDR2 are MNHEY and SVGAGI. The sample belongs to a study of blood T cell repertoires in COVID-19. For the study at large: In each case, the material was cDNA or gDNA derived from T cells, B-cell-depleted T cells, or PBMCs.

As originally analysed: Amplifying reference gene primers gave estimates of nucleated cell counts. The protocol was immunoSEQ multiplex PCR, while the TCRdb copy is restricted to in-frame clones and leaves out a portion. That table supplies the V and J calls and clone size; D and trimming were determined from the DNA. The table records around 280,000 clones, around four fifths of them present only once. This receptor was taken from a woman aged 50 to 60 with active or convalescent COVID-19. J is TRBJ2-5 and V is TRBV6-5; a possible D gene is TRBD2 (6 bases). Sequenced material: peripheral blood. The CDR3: CASPRRAGRETQYF. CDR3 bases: TGTGCCAGCCCTCGGAGGGCGGGAAGGGAGACCCAGTACTTC.